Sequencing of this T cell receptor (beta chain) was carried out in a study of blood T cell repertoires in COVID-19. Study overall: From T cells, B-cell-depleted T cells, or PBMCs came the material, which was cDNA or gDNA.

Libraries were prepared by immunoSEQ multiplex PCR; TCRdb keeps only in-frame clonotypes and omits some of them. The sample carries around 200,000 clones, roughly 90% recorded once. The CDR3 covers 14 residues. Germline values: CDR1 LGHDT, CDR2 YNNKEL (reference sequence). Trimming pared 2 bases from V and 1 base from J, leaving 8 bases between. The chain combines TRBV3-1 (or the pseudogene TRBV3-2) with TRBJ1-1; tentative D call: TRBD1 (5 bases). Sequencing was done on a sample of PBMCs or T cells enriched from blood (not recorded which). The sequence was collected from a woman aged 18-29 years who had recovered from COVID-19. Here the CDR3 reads CASSQPGENTEAFF. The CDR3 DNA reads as TGTGCCAGCAGCCAACCGGGGGAGAACACTGAAGCTTTCTTT.